Below are 21 T cell receptor beta chains sequenced from a single sample in a study of cytomegalovirus exposure and HLA in healthy donors. The PCR was carried out with 60 Vbeta primers and 13 Jbeta primers. Clones were read by immunoSEQ multiplex PCR, and TCRdb kept only the in-frame ones, dropping some. The repertoire includes some 150,000 clones, around four fifths of them detected once, and less than 2.5% sits in the top ten. The sample comprised PBMCs. The receptors shown here come from a boy between 2 and 15 years old in good health and CMV-seronegative.

V usage is TRBV7-9 and J usage is TRBJ2-6; TRBD1 is a possible D gene (5 bases). Trimming shortened V by 3 bases and J by 0 bases, and 15 bases separated the two germline ends. From germline, CDR1 is SEHNR and CDR2 FQNEAQ (reference sequence). This CDR3 comprises 18 residues. The CDR3 region has the DNA TGTGCCAGCAGCTTCCCAACAGGAGATATCTCTGGGGCCAACGTCCTGACTTTC. Its translation is CASSFPTGDISGANVLTF.

This chain joins TRBV27 and TRBJ2-3, with D hard to call. The length of the CDR3 is 14 residues. Looked up from germline, CDR1 is MNHEY and CDR2 is SMNVEV (reference sequence). The V and J ends lost 5 bases and 0 bases respectively, with 9 bases between them. CDR3 region: CASSPLTSTDTQYF. The CDR3, as DNA: TGTGCCAGCAGTCCACTAACTAGCACAGATACGCAGTATTTT.

V gene TRBV2 combines with J gene TRBJ1-5; D remains ambiguous. Trimming removed 6 bases at V and 3 bases at J, with 15 bases between. The CDR3 covers 15 residues. CDR1 is SNHLY and CDR2 is FYNNEI in the germline V gene. CDR3 region: CASRRTAGSNQPQHF. DNA of the CDR3: TGTGCCAGCAGACGGACCGCGGGGTCCAATCAGCCCCAGCATTTT.

The rearrangement links TRBV5-1 to TRBJ1-3; D perhaps matches TRBD1 (5 bases). Per germline, CDR1 SGHRS and CDR2 YFSETQ. V lost 0 bases and J lost 0, with 10 bases in between. This CDR3 spans 16 amino acids. CDR3 residues: CASSLGGTGSGNTIYF. CDR3 coding DNA: TGCGCCAGCAGCTTGGGCGGGACGGGCTCTGGAAACACCATATATTTT.

V and J are TRBV21-1 and TRBJ1-5; the D call in the table, TRBD1, was not verified against the DNA. TRBV21-1 represents a pseudogene. CDR3 length: 16 amino acids. CDR3 loop: CASSKIRQGASQPQHF. CDR3 sequence (DNA): TGTGCCAGCAGCAAAATCCGACAGGGGGCTAGTCAGCCCCAGCATTTT.

The chain uses TRBV7-6 and TRBJ2-3; 9 nucleotides match TRBD1. This CDR3 spans 15 amino acids. In germline, CDR1 is SGHVS, CDR2 FNYEAQ. V dropped 7 bases and J dropped 4; count of bases not matched to a gene: 9. In DNA form, the CDR3 reads TGTGCCAGCAAGACCGGGACAGGGTCCGCAGATACGCAGTATTTT. Protein sequence: CASKTGTGSADTQYF.

V and J are TRBV10-2 and TRBJ1-6; D gene uncertain. This CDR3 has 14 amino acids. Trimming cost V 4 bases and J 7 bases, with 11 bases left between them. The germline V gene encodes CDR1 WSHSY and CDR2 SAAADI. CDR3 sequence (DNA): TGCGCCAGCAGTGTGGAGATCTCGAATTCACCCCTCCACTTT. Its translation: CASSVEISNSPLHF.

The CDR3 region is CASSDFGETYTGELFF. CDR3 sequence (DNA): TGTGCCAGCAGTGATTTTGGGGAGACATATACCGGGGAGCTGTTTTTT. This chain connects TRBV25-1 to TRBJ2-2; TRBD2 might be the D (5 bases). The CDR3 covers 16 residues. Trimming cost V 3 bases and J 5 bases, with 16 bases left between them. Per germline, CDR1 MGHDK and CDR2 SYGVNS.

The V and J genes are TRBV21-1 and TRBJ2-7; TRBD1 is taken as the D call from the table, unchecked against the DNA. TRBV21-1 is assigned pseudogene status. This CDR3 has 15 residues. CDR3 sequence: CASSVRGQDSYEQYF. The CDR3 DNA follows: TGTGCCAGCAGCGTCCGGGGACAGGACTCCTACGAGCAGTACTTC.

This chain links TRBV9 with TRBJ2-2; 12 bases map to TRBD2. V was clipped by 4 bases and J by 6 bases; unmatched bases: 7. This CDR3 contains 16 residues. CDR1 is SGDLS, CDR2 YYNGEE, per germline. CDR3 sequence (DNA): TGTGCCAGCAGCCCCAGGACTAGCGGGACGGCCGGGGAGCTGTTTTTT. Protein: CASSPRTSGTAGELFF.

CDR3 protein: CASSLTRTGGTMNTEAFF. CDR3 in DNA: TGTGCCAGCAGCTTAACAAGGACAGGGGGCACTATGAACACTGAAGCTTTCTTT. The chain carries TRBV7-8 and TRBJ1-1; 11 bases are a match to TRBD1. The germline V gene encodes CDR1 SGHVS and CDR2 FQNEAQ. V lost 2 bases and J lost 0; bases outside the gene matches: 8. CDR3 length: 18 residues.

V gene TRBV11-3 combines with J gene TRBJ2-3, with D possibly TRBD2 on 5 matching bases. This CDR3 contains 18 residues. CDR1 is SGHNT, CDR2 YENEEA, per germline. Trimming took off 1 base at V and 2 bases at J, with 19 bases between the two ends. The CDR3 DNA reads TGTGCCAGCAGCTTAGGGCCAGAAAGGACTTTCTCCACAGATACGCAGTATTTT. This sequence encodes CASSLGPERTFSTDTQYF.

The chain has TRBV28 and TRBJ2-1, with 9 bases that match TRBD1. The length of the CDR3 is 14 residues. CDR1 and CDR2 (germline): MDHEN, SYDVKM. The V gene end was trimmed by 6 bases and the J gene end by 5 bases; junction bases not matched to a gene: 5. DNA of the CDR3: TGTGCCAGCAGGGGACAGGGCGGTCACAATGAGCAGTTCTTC. It yields the protein CASRGQGGHNEQFF.

The rearrangement uses TRBV30 and TRBJ2-5, with D perhaps TRBD2 (5 bases). The CDR3 sequence is 13 residues long. Trimming cost V 0 bases and J 4 bases, with 9 bases left between them. Per the germline V gene, CDR1 is GTSNPN and CDR2 is SVGIG (reference sequence). The DNA of the CDR3 is TGTGCCTGGAGTGTCGGAGGCGCAGAGACCCAGTACTTC. Translation: CAWSVGGAETQYF.

This clone was counted only a few times. The chain couples TRBV6-5 to TRBJ1-3, with D uncertain. V dropped 2 bases and J dropped 0 bases, with 5 bases sitting between them. The CDR3 runs 14 residues. Per germline, CDR1 MNHEY and CDR2 SVGAGI. The chain's CDR3 is CASSYDSSGNTIYF. The CDR3 DNA reads as TGTGCCAGCAGTTACGACTCCTCTGGAAACACCATATATTTT.

This chain joins TRBV6-5 and TRBJ2-7, with D perhaps matching TRBD2 (6 bases). CDR1 MNHEY and CDR2 SVGAGI come from the germline V gene. The CDR3 totals 15 residues. The V and J ends lost 7 bases and 2 bases respectively, with 18 bases between them. In nucleotides, the CDR3 is TGTGCCAGCACCTCTGTGGGGGGATACCCCTACGAGCAGTACTTC. Its protein product is CASTSVGGYPYEQYF.

The chain is built from TRBV5-1 and TRBJ1-1, with 10 positions matching TRBD1. In germline, CDR1 is SGHRS, CDR2 YFSETQ. The CDR3 runs to 15 residues. J lost 5 bases, V lost 3 bases, and 7 bases had no gene match. CDR3 coding DNA: TGCGCCAGCAGCTCGACAGGGGGCGCGATTACTGAAGCTTTCTTT. This sequence encodes CASSSTGGAITEAFF.

In nucleotides, the CDR3 is TGTGCCAGCAGCTTGGAGGGGGTTTCAACAGATACGCAGTATTTT. It translates to CASSLEGVSTDTQYF. The chain is built from TRBV5-4 and TRBJ2-3; D perhaps matches TRBD1 (6 bases). With 0 bases removed from V and 3 bases from J, the gap between germline ends came to 11 bases. Germline V CDR1 and CDR2: SGHNT, YYREEE (reference sequence). The CDR3 has 15 residues.

The chain carries TRBV2 and TRBJ1-5, with TRBD1 matching 9 bases. The CDR3 has 14 amino acids. Germline V gives CDR1 SNHLY, CDR2 FYNNEI. Germline trimming cut 6 bases from V and 11 bases from J; bases unmatched to any gene: 11. CDR3 sequence reads: CASRDDRGGIAQHF. CDR3 nucleotide sequence: TGTGCCAGCAGAGACGACAGGGGGGGTATTGCCCAGCATTTT.

This CDR3 reads CASGYLSGIGELFF. The CDR3 region has the DNA TGTGCTAGTGGTTACCTTAGCGGGATCGGGGAGCTGTTTTTT. This chain connects TRBV12-5 to TRBJ2-2; 8 nucleotides line up with TRBD2. The CDR3 loop spans 14 amino acids. Germline values: CDR1 LGHNT, CDR2 FRNRAP. Trimming cost V 4 bases and J 7 bases; bases outside gene matches: 5.

This sequence joins TRBV10-2 and TRBJ2-3; 7 bases map to TRBD2. Trimming at V came to 2 bases and at J to 4 bases, leaving 6 bases not matched to a gene. CDR3 length: 15 residues. Looked up from germline, CDR1 is WSHSY and CDR2 is SAAADI. The CDR3 loop is CASSEPGTNADTQYF. The CDR3 nucleotides are TGCGCCAGCAGTGAGCCTGGGACTAACGCAGATACGCAGTATTTT.